These 12 T cell receptor beta chains were all obtained from the same sample, sequenced in a study of T cell changes during pregnancy in multiple sclerosis. Method: immunoSEQ multiplex PCR; TCRdb's copy keeps in-frame clones and lacks some. Of 35,000 to 55,000 clones in the sample, more than 70% are singletons; the top ten hold 5.5% to 6%. The sequences come from CD8+ T cells from peripheral blood mononuclear cells, collected after pregnancy. All receptors come from a female donor in good health, enrolled as a control in a pregnancy study.

V usage is TRBV4-1 and J usage is TRBJ1-2, with D tentatively TRBD1 (5 bases). The germline CDR1 and CDR2 sequences are MGHRA and YSYEKL. The CDR3 is 14 residues long. Trimming took off 0 bases at V and 4 bases at J, with 9 bases between the two ends. This CDR3 reads CASSQDDSPYGYTF. The DNA of the CDR3 is TGCGCCAGCAGCCAAGATGACAGTCCCTATGGCTACACCTTC.

The CDR3 protein is CASRPEDLIGNEQFF. The CDR3 bases are TGTGCCAGCCGCCCGGAGGACTTAATAGGGAATGAGCAGTTCTTC. This chain links TRBV27 with TRBJ2-1, with a weak D call TRBD2 (5 bases). The CDR3 sequence is 15 residues long. Germline CDR1 MNHEY, CDR2 SMNVEV (reference sequence). V was pared by 8 bases and J by 7 bases, with 21 bases between.

The J gene is TRBJ1-2, the V gene TRBV7-9; 7 nucleotides agree with TRBD1. V shed 1 base and J 4 bases; nucleotides not matched to a gene: 3. In germline, CDR1 is SEHNR, CDR2 FQNEAQ (reference sequence). This CDR3 has 14 residues. CDR3 region: CASSLGAGGYGYTF. CDR3 nucleotides: TGTGCCAGCAGCTTAGGAGCAGGGGGCTATGGCTACACCTTC.

The CDR3 region is CASSIGTAFYGYTF. In DNA form, the CDR3 reads TGTGCCAGCAGCATCGGGACAGCTTTCTATGGCTACACCTTC. V and J are TRBV7-3 and TRBJ1-2; 7 bases fit TRBD1. The CDR3 consists of 14 residues. Looked up from germline, CDR1 is SGHTA and CDR2 is FQGTGA. V was pared by 5 bases and J by 4 bases, with 7 bases of the junction left unmatched.

This chain uses TRBV7-2 with TRBJ1-1; D not certain. Per germline, CDR1 SGHTA and CDR2 FQGNSA. The CDR3 contains 11 residues. The germline V and J ends were trimmed by 4 bases and 8 bases, with 8 bases remaining between them. The CDR3 is CASSSLEEAFF. CDR3 DNA sequence: TGTGCCAGCAGCTCACTAGAGGAAGCTTTCTTT.

The chain uses TRBV15 and TRBJ1-3; D is uncertain. The CDR3 is 14 amino acids. Trimming pared 5 bases from V and 1 base from J, leaving 9 bases between. Germline V lookup: CDR1 LNHNV, CDR2 YYDKDF (reference sequence). CDR3 amino acids: CATSSRQSGNTIYF. CDR3 coding DNA: TGTGCCACCAGCTCCAGGCAATCTGGAAACACCATATATTTT.

The chain combines TRBV19 with TRBJ1-2; 10 nucleotides line up with TRBD1. This CDR3 comprises 15 residues. Germline values: CDR1 LNHDA, CDR2 SQIVND (reference sequence). Trimming took 5 bases from V and 4 from J; bases not matched to a gene: 7. The CDR3 coding sequence is TGTGCCAGTAGTCTCCGGGACAGGGGAGGCTATGGCTACACCTTC. It codes for CASSLRDRGGYGYTF. The complete variable domain, with remaining parts taken from reference TRBV19 and TRBJ1-2, reads DGGITQSPKYLFRKEGQNVTLSCEQNLNHDAMYWYRQDPGQGLRLIYYSQIVNDFQKGDIAEGYSVSREKKESFPLTVTSAQKNPTAFYLCASSLRDRGGYGYTFGSGTRLTVV.

This rearrangement joins TRBV4-3 to TRBJ1-4; D not resolved. The CDR3 loop spans 19 amino acids. Germline V gives CDR1 LGHNA, CDR2 YSLEER. Trimming stripped 0 bases from V and 3 bases from J, with 20 bases between. The chain's CDR3 is CASSQDPELGRPPNEKLFF. Here the CDR3 DNA reads TGCGCCAGCAGCCAAGATCCCGAATTAGGCAGGCCGCCTAATGAAAAACTGTTTTTT.

V and J are TRBV7-9 and TRBJ1-1, with D perhaps TRBD1 (5 bases). There are 13 residues in the CDR3. Germline-derived CDR1 and CDR2 are SEHNR and FQNEAQ (reference sequence). With 9 bases removed from V and 5 bases from J, the gap between germline ends came to 16 bases. Here the CDR3 DNA reads TGTGCCAGTCTCCCCCAGGGAAGTACTGAAGCTTTCTTT. It translates to CASLPQGSTEAFF.

The chain couples TRBV25-1 to TRBJ1-3; the match to TRBD1 covers 8 bases. With 3 bases clipped from V and 4 bases from J, the junction kept 14 bases outside the gene matches. The CDR3 extends over 18 amino acids. Looked up from germline, CDR1 is MGHDK and CDR2 is SYGVNS. In DNA, the CDR3 is TGTGCCAGCAGTGAGACCGGGACAGGAACACGGGGGGGAAACACCATATATTTT. Translation: CASSETGTGTRGGNTIYF. Combining the CDR3 with reference TRBV25-1 and TRBJ1-3 gives the whole variable domain EADIYQTPRYLVIGTGKKITLECSQTMGHDKMYWYQQDPGMELHLIHYSYGVNSTEKGDLSSESTVSRIRTEHFPLTLESARPSHTSQYLCASSETGTGTRGGNTIYFGEGSWLTVV.

This sequence joins TRBV6-6 and TRBJ2-7; TRBD1 agrees at 7 bases. The germline V gene has CDR1 MNHNY and CDR2 SVGAGI (reference sequence). After removal of 5 bases from V and 5 bases from J, the junction contained 9 bases not matched to a gene. The CDR3 is 14 amino acids. CDR3: CASSHRDSSNEQYF. The CDR3 DNA reads TGTGCCAGCAGTCACCGGGACAGCTCTAACGAGCAGTACTTC.

The chain employs TRBV7-2 and TRBJ1-2, with 8 nucleotides matching TRBD1. V gave up 7 bases and J gave up 8 bases; unmatched junction bases: 9. The CDR3 covers 13 residues. The germline V gene has CDR1 SGHTA and CDR2 FQGNSA. The CDR3 region is CASNSGGAEGYTF. The CDR3 DNA sequence: TGTGCCAGCAACTCAGGGGGCGCGGAAGGCTACACCTTC.